The source of this T cell receptor beta chain is a study of blood T cell repertoires in COVID-19. Study in general: From T cells, B-cell-depleted T cells, or PBMCs came the material, which was cDNA or gDNA.

The authors' processing: Reference gene primer amplification gave nucleated cell count estimates. The table came from immunoSEQ multiplex PCR; TCRdb's copy has only in-frame clones and leaves some out. The DNA gave D and trimming, while V, J and clone size come from that table. The sample shows hundreds of thousands of clones, over 75% of them seen only once. Participants were placed into cohorts based on the clinical history they reported. Recovered status applied to Cohort 3 donors who had two consecutive negative PCRs. It also applied to those with clearance or with symptom resolution. This CDR3 contains 15 residues. The J segment lost 0 bases and the V segment lost 4 bases, leaving 6 bases of the junction unmatched. Germline CDR1 SGHRS, CDR2 YFSETQ.

The receptor's source is a woman in her 30s who had recovered from COVID-19. The chain is built from TRBV5-1 and TRBJ1-2; 7 bases match TRBD1. The sequenced material came from PBMCs or T cells enriched from blood (not recorded which). The CDR3 DNA is TGCGCCAGCAGCGGCGGGACAGCCTCTAACTATGGCTACACCTTC. This gives the protein CASSGGTASNYGYTF.